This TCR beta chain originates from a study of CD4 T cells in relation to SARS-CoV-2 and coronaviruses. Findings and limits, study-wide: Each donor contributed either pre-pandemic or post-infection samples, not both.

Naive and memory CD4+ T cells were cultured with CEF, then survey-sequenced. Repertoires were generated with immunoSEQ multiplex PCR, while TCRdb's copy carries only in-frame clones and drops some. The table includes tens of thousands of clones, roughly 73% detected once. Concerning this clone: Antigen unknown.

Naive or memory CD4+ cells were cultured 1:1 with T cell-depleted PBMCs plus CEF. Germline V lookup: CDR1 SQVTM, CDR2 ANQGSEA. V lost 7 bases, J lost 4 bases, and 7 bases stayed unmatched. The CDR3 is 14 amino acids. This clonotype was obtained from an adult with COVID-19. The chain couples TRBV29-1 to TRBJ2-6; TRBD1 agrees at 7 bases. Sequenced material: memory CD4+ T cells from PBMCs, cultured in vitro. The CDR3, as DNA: TGCAGCGCGACAGGGCTAACAGGGGCCAACGTCCTGACTTTC. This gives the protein CSATGLTGANVLTF.